Shown below are 29 T cell receptor beta chains from a single sample sequenced in a study of identical twins. TCRdb processed the 5' RACE reads anew with MiXCR; each CDR3 protein has one entry. The repertoire holds some 1,600,000 distinct CDR3 sequences, with roughly a third as singletons. The source material was cord blood. The receptors stem from a newborn girl in good health.

The chain links TRBV7-8 to TRBJ2-1; no reliable D call. The CDR3 totals 15 residues. Per the germline V gene, CDR1 is SGHVS and CDR2 is FQNEAQ. Trimming took 0 bases from V and 2 from J, leaving 8 bases between them. In DNA form, the CDR3 reads TGTGCCAGCAGCTTAGCTTGGACCACCTACAATGAGCAGTTCTTC. Translating gives CASSLAWTTYNEQFF. Supplemented by reference TRBV7-8 and TRBJ2-1, the full variable domain reads GAGVSQSPRYKVAKRGQDVALRCDPISGHVSLFWYQQALGQGPEFLTYFQNEAQLDKSGLPSDRFFAERPEGSVSTLKIQRTQQEDSAVYLCASSLAWTTYNEQFFGPGTRLTVL.

The J gene is TRBJ2-3, the V gene TRBV20-1, with no clear D. Deletions cut 6 bases from V and 7 bases from J, with 8 bases between. Germline V lookup: CDR1 DFQATT, CDR2 SNEGSKA (reference sequence). CDR3 length: 10 amino acids. The CDR3 sequence: CSADSNTQYF. DNA of the CDR3: TGCAGTGCCGATTCGAATACGCAGTATTTT.

This chain links TRBV27 with TRBJ1-4; no clear D gene. The V gene's germline CDR1 is MNHEY and CDR2 SMNVEV (reference sequence). V was cut by 2 bases and J by 8 bases, with 18 bases left in between. This CDR3 is built from 16 residues. The CDR3 loop is CASSLTVGREREKLFF. The DNA for the CDR3 is TGTGCCAGCAGTTTAACGGTTGGCAGAGAGAGAGAAAAACTGTTTTTT.

This chain joins TRBV6-6 and TRBJ1-4; no clear D. V was cut by 2 bases and J by 0 bases, with 13 bases left in between. Per germline, CDR1 MNHNY and CDR2 SVGAGI (reference sequence). The CDR3 totals 17 residues. The CDR3 sequence is CASSYRIGFATNEKLFF. Written as DNA, the CDR3 is TGTGCCAGCAGTTACCGGATCGGTTTTGCAACTAATGAAAAACTGTTTTTT.

The chain combines TRBV20-1 with TRBJ2-3; maybe TRBD2 (7 bases). The CDR3 extends over 16 amino acids. Trimming left V 2 bases short and J 3 bases short, with 18 bases between. CDR1 and CDR2 (germline): DFQATT, SNEGSKA (reference sequence). The CDR3, as DNA: TGCAGTGCTAGAATCGGTCGAGGGGGGGCAACAGATACGCAGTATTTT. Translating it yields CSARIGRGGATDTQYF.

The chain links TRBV6-6 to TRBJ1-2; no firm D call. This CDR3 region has 14 residues. Trimming left V 7 bases short and J 2 bases short, with 14 bases between. Germline CDR1 and CDR2: MNHNY and SVGAGI (reference sequence). In nucleotides, the CDR3 is TGTGCCAGCACCGGAGGGCCCTCGAACTATGGCTACACCTTC. Amino acid sequence: CASTGGPSNYGYTF.

In its sample, this clonotype was seen a few times. The rearrangement uses TRBV9 and TRBJ2-3, with 8 bases lining up with TRBD2. CDR3 length: 15 amino acids. Germline CDR1 reads SGDLS; CDR2 reads YYNGEE. Trimming took 4 bases from V and 6 from J; bases not matched to a gene: 10. The CDR3 DNA reads as TGTGCCAGCAGCCCTCATAGCGGGATGGACGATACGCAGTATTTT. Amino acids: CASSPHSGMDDTQYF.

This chain uses TRBV25-1 with TRBJ1-2; D gene unclear. The V end lost 2 bases, the J end lost 8 bases, and 15 bases lay between the germline ends. The CDR3 sequence is 14 residues long. Germline V lookup: CDR1 MGHDK, CDR2 SYGVNS. The CDR3, as DNA: TGTGCCAGCAGTGAAGGTGACTGGGGATGGGGCTACACCTTC. Translation: CASSEGDWGWGYTF.

A remark on this clonotype: At one of its ends the junction is not consistent with the germline gene, which may arise from a read error. The genes are TRBV7-2 and TRBJ2-1; TRBD2 might be the D (5 bases). Looked up from germline, CDR1 is SGHTA and CDR2 is FQGNSA. CDR3 length: 14 residues. CDR3 nucleotide sequence: TGTGCCCGCAGTCTAGCCAGCTCCTACAATGAGCAGTTCTTC. Amino acids: CARSLASSYNEQFF.

Ten or more counts support this clonotype. A read error may produce the germline difference seen at one junction end. The chain recombines TRBV19 with TRBJ2-1, with unresolved D. The CDR3 is 13 amino acids. The germline V gene encodes CDR1 LNHDA and CDR2 SQIVND (reference sequence). CDR3 bases: TGTGCCAGCAGTATCGGCTCCTACAATGAGCAGTTCTTC. Amino acid sequence: CASSIGSYNEQFF. The full variable domain, in which reference TRBV19 and TRBJ2-1 provide the parts outside the CDR3, is DGGITQSPKYLFRKEGQNVTLSCEQNLNHDAMYWYRQDPGQGLRLIYYSQIVNDFQKGDIAEGYSVSREKKESFPLTVTSAQKNPTAFYLCASSIGSYNEQFFGPGTRLTVL.

This clonotype was seen more than once but under ten times. The rearrangement links TRBV11-2 to TRBJ2-7; D unresolved. The CDR3 has 14 amino acids. V lost 5 bases and J lost 0, with 11 bases in between. Germline V CDR1 and CDR2: SGHAT, FQNNGV. CDR3 loop: CASSPTYPSYEQYF. The CDR3 nucleotides are TGTGCCAGCAGCCCGACTTACCCCTCCTACGAGCAGTACTTC.

The CDR3 coding sequence is TGTGCCAGCAGTTTGCGAGGGTTTGGGTACGAGCAGTACTTC. Translating it yields CASSLRGFGYEQYF. The chain is built from TRBV12-3 or TRBV12-4 and TRBJ2-7; possibly TRBD2 for D (5 bases). Trimming shortened V by 3 bases and J by 4 bases, and 13 bases separated the two germline ends. The CDR3 consists of 14 residues.

The gene calls are TRBV20-1 and TRBJ2-2, with 8 bases that match TRBD1. Germline values: CDR1 DFQATT, CDR2 SNEGSKA (reference sequence). V lost 4 bases to trimming and J lost 5 bases; unmatched junction nucleotides: 3. This CDR3 region has 13 residues. The CDR3 nucleotides read TGCAGTGCTATACAGGGGGGAACCGGGGAGCTGTTTTTT. Its translation is CSAIQGGTGELFF.

The rearrangement uses TRBV3-1 and TRBJ2-1, with 14 bases aligning to TRBD2. Germline V gene sequence: CDR1 LGHDT, CDR2 YNNKEL (reference sequence). V lost 5 bases, J lost 7 bases, and 4 bases stayed unmatched. The CDR3 sequence is 15 residues long. The CDR3 sequence is CASSKTSGRGNEQFF. Here the CDR3 DNA reads TGTGCCAGCAGCAAGACTAGCGGGAGGGGAAATGAGCAGTTCTTC.

This clonotype was counted between two and nine times. The V call is TRBV20-1, the J call TRBJ2-1; D is unclear. The CDR3 loop spans 11 amino acids. Looked up from germline, CDR1 is DFQATT and CDR2 is SNEGSKA (reference sequence). The ends were cut back, 6 bases at V and 3 bases at J, with 6 bases in the middle. In DNA form, the CDR3 reads TGCAGTGCCCTAATCTACAATGAGCAGTTCTTC. It encodes CSALIYNEQFF.

This CDR3 is CATSRGLVGGTDTQYF. CDR3 in DNA: TGTGCCACCAGCAGGGGACTAGTCGGGGGCACAGATACGCAGTATTTT. The genes are TRBV15 and TRBJ2-3, with 8 bases aligning to TRBD2. The CDR3 has 16 residues. Germline loops: CDR1 LNHNV, CDR2 YYDKDF (reference sequence). V lost 3 bases, J lost 1 base, and 6 bases stayed unmatched.

This clonotype has only a few counts. The J gene is TRBJ2-7, the V gene TRBV27; D is unresolved. V dropped 6 bases and J dropped 0 bases, with 12 bases sitting between them. This CDR3 is built from 14 residues. Germline V lookup: CDR1 MNHEY, CDR2 SMNVEV (reference sequence). For the CDR3, the DNA is TGTGCCAGCAGCCAGAGGCAAGGCTCCTACGAGCAGTACTTC. Its translation is CASSQRQGSYEQYF.

The rearrangement joins TRBV20-1 to TRBJ2-7, with 9 positions matching TRBD1. Unmatched junction bases numbered 5, after V lost 0 bases and J lost 2 bases. CDR3 size: 15 residues. Per the germline V gene, CDR1 is DFQATT and CDR2 is SNEGSKA (reference sequence). Written as DNA, the CDR3 is TGCAGTGCTAGAGATGGAAGGACAGGGGCCTACGAGCAGTACTTC. This gives the protein CSARDGRTGAYEQYF.

This clonotype was counted at least ten times. J is TRBJ1-2 and V is TRBV29-1; 9 nucleotides agree with TRBD1. The CDR3 extends over 16 amino acids. Germline CDR1 reads SQVTM; CDR2 reads ANQGSEA. The J segment lost 0 bases and the V segment lost 6 bases, leaving 11 bases of the junction unmatched. The DNA of the CDR3 is TGCAGCGTATCGGATACCGGGACAGGGACTAACTATGGCTACACCTTC. This gives the protein CSVSDTGTGTNYGYTF.

There are many counts of this clonotype. The J gene is TRBJ2-7, the V gene TRBV5-1; no reliable D call. The CDR3 spans 12 residues. The germline V and J ends were trimmed by 0 bases and 10 bases, with 11 bases remaining between them. CDR1 and CDR2 (germline): SGHRS, YFSETQ. The chain's CDR3 is CASSLVDTEQYF. The CDR3 nucleotides read TGCGCCAGCAGCTTGGTTGACACGGAACAGTACTTC. Complete variable domain (other parts from reference TRBV5-1 and TRBJ2-7): KAGVTQTPRYLIKTRGQQVTLSCSPISGHRSVSWYQQTPGQGLQFLFEYFSETQRNKGNFPGRFSGRQFSNSRSEMNVSTLELGDSALYLCASSLVDTEQYFGPGTRLTVT.

To note about this clonotype: A much larger clone is a single base away; this may be a read error. The gene calls are TRBV9 and TRBJ2-3; TRBD2 aligns across 15 bases. Germline CDR1 reads SGDLS; CDR2 reads YYNGEE. The CDR3 has 16 residues. This chain's CDR3 is CAGSGLAGGPTDTQYF. CDR3 nucleotides: TGTGCCGGCAGCGGACTAGCGGGGGGGCCTACAGATACGCAGTATTTT.

The chain links TRBV24-1 to TRBJ1-2, with D possibly matching TRBD1 (6 bases). Germline V CDR1 and CDR2: KGHDR, SFDVKD. V lost 0 bases to trimming and J lost 5 bases, with 12 bases between them. The CDR3 runs to 15 residues. The CDR3 DNA reads as TGTGCCACCAGTGATTTGGGGGGGCGCGGGTATGGCTACACCTTC. Translation: CATSDLGGRGYGYTF.

The sample holds many counts of this clonotype. The V gene is TRBV4-2, the J gene TRBJ1-4; TRBD1 agrees at 7 bases. The CDR3 is made up of 14 amino acids. Germline V gene data show CDR1 as LGHNA and CDR2 as YNFKEQ. The V gene end was trimmed by 2 bases and the J gene end by 8 bases; junction bases not matched to a gene: 5. The DNA of the CDR3 is TGTGCCAGCAGCCAAACAGGGGATGAGGAAAAACTGTTTTTT. Protein product: CASSQTGDEEKLFF.

This clonotype was detected a few times. The chain has TRBV5-1 and TRBJ2-1, with D possibly matching TRBD1 (6 bases). Between the trimmed V and J ends, which lost 0 bases and 6 bases, there was a span of 13 bases. The CDR3 runs 15 residues. Germline V gene data show CDR1 as SGHRS and CDR2 as YFSETQ. The CDR3 DNA reads as TGCGCCAGCAGCTTGGGACCGAAAGGGGGCAATGAGCAGTTCTTC. This codes for CASSLGPKGGNEQFF. Full variable domain (remainder filled in from reference TRBV5-1 and TRBJ2-1): KAGVTQTPRYLIKTRGQQVTLSCSPISGHRSVSWYQQTPGQGLQFLFEYFSETQRNKGNFPGRFSGRQFSNSRSEMNVSTLELGDSALYLCASSLGPKGGNEQFFGPGTRLTVL.

This clonotype was counted a few times. This sequence joins TRBV6-6 and TRBJ2-2; D remains unclear. V lost 6 bases to trimming and J lost 4 bases, with 9 bases between them. The CDR3 is 13 amino acids. Germline loops: CDR1 MNHNY, CDR2 SVGAGI (reference sequence). CDR3 amino acids: CASRQHFTGELFF. In nucleotides, the CDR3 is TGTGCCAGCAGACAACACTTCACCGGGGAGCTGTTTTTT.

This clonotype was recorded many times. J is TRBJ2-7 and V is TRBV7-2; D uncertain. V gave up 6 bases and J gave up 7 bases, with 16 bases separating them. Looked up from germline, CDR1 is SGHTA and CDR2 is FQGNSA. This CDR3 is built from 13 residues. The CDR3 protein is CASSHSNFREQYF. CDR3 DNA sequence: TGTGCCAGCAGTCACTCTAATTTCCGGGAGCAGTACTTC.

The V and J genes are TRBV7-2 and TRBJ2-3; TRBD2 might be the D (5 bases). V was pared by 3 bases and J by 2 bases, with 18 bases between. The CDR3 covers 17 residues. CDR1 and CDR2 from the germline V gene are SGHTA and FQGNSA. CDR3 loop: CASSFPSNPLATDTQYF. DNA of the CDR3: TGTGCCAGCAGCTTCCCCAGTAATCCCCTAGCCACAGATACGCAGTATTTT.

This clonotype was observed a few times. The V gene is TRBV10-3, the J gene TRBJ2-3, with 9 positions matching TRBD1. The CDR3 spans 14 residues. Germline assignment: CDR1 ENHRY and CDR2 SYGVKD. V lost 6 bases and J lost 0; bases outside the gene matches: 1. Written as DNA, the CDR3 is TGTGCCATCAGACAGGGGGCTAGCACAGATACGCAGTATTTT. As protein: CAIRQGASTDTQYF.

A note on this clonotype: Germline and junction disagree at one end, which may indicate a read error. This rearrangement joins TRBV7-2 to TRBJ2-3; no clear D gene. The CDR3 runs 15 residues. Germline V lookup: CDR1 SGHTA, CDR2 FQGNSA. Here the CDR3 DNA reads TGTGCCAGCAGCGTAAATAGGGTTGGCACAGATGCGCAGTATTTT. As protein: CASSVNRVGTDAQYF.